This TCR beta chain originates from a study of T cell responses to AZD1222 COVID-19 vaccine. On the study more broadly: Analyses pooled second doses at about 4 or about 12 weeks. Study results and limitations: Researchers report vaccine-associated CD4 TCRs spanning spike, with dominance at 160-218 and 743-854. Baseline antibody screening turned up just six seropositive AZD1222 recipients.

About this clone: Its antigen is not identified.

Repertoires were generated with immunoSEQ multiplex PCR, while TCRdb's copy carries only in-frame clones and drops some. The sample holds 120,000 or so clones, approximately 90% seen once. This CDR3 has 14 residues. The V end lost 0 bases, the J end lost 4 bases, and 6 bases lay between the germline ends. Germline CDR1 MNHNY, CDR2 SVGAGI (reference sequence). The chain links TRBV6-6 to TRBJ1-4; the D gene is possibly TRBD1 (6 bases). The clonotype originates from an adult in good health. The sequencing here drew on peripheral blood, taken on day 0 of AZD1222 vaccination. CDR3 loop: CASSYSQGNEKLFF. DNA of the CDR3: TGTGCCAGCAGTTACTCACAGGGTAATGAAAAACTGTTTTTT.